The source of this T cell receptor beta chain is a study of blood T cell repertoires in COVID-19. Across the whole study: The origin of the acute and convalescent COVID-19 samples was the United States, Italy and Spain. The analysed material was cDNA or gDNA that came from T cells, B-cell-depleted T cells, or PBMCs.

In the original workflow: Nucleated cell counts were estimated from reference gene primer amplification. The protocol was immunoSEQ multiplex PCR, while the TCRdb copy is restricted to in-frame clones and leaves out a portion. For V, J and clone size, that table is used; D and trimming come from the DNA. The table includes 150,000 to 180,000 clones, about 79% detected once. The source of this sequence is an older woman with acute or convalescent COVID-19. Sequencing used peripheral blood.

The CDR3 bases are TGTGCCTGGAGCAAACAGGGATTCGAGCTACTGTTTTTT. It is translated as CAWSKQGFELLFF. The chain combines TRBV30 with TRBJ1-4; tentative D call: TRBD1 (6 bases). Germline CDR1 reads GTSNPN; CDR2 reads SVGIG (reference sequence). This CDR3 contains 13 residues. The germline V and J ends were trimmed by 3 bases and 13 bases, with 18 bases remaining between them.